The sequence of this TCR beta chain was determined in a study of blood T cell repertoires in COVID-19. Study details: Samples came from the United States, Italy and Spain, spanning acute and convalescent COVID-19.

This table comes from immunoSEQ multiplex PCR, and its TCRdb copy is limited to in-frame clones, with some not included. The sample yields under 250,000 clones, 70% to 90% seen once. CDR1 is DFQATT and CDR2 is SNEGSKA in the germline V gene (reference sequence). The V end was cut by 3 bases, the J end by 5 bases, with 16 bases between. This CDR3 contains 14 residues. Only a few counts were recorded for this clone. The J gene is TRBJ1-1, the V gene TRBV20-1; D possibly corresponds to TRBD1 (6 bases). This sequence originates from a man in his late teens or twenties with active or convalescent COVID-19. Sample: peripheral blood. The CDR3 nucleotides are TGCAGTGCTAGTGATCCGGGGAGGGGGACTGAAGCTTTCTTT. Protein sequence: CSASDPGRGTEAFF.